This TCR beta chain appears in the sequencing data of a study of Tregs in tolerant kidney transplant recipients. Overall study findings and caveats: Biological reproducibility was not directly addressed, but technical replication error appeared minimal. Validation in larger populations is needed because few patients were studied.

Germline CDR1 and CDR2: LNHDA and SQIVND (reference sequence). Trimming took 8 bases from V and 5 from J, leaving 16 bases between them. The length of the CDR3 is 13 residues. Unstimulated regulatory T cells (CD4+CD25+CD127-), CD4+CD25- non-regulatory cells, CD4 and CD8 cells were FACS-sorted from thawed PBMCs. To note about this clone: The antigen is not known.

Generated by immunoSEQ multiplex PCR, the TCRdb table keeps only in-frame clones and is missing some. The table includes roughly 120,000 clones, roughly 93% detected once. The gene calls are TRBV19 and TRBJ2-7; D gene uncertain. Material for sequencing was CD4+ T cells from blood. The receptor was derived from a human donor in good health. The CDR3 DNA sequence: TGTGCCAGTTCCCGGTGGGGTGGCGACGAGCAGTACTTC. This sequence encodes CASSRWGGDEQYF.